This passage covers 27 T cell receptor beta chains from one sample sequenced in a study of regulatory T cells in long-lasting Graves disease (dated by TCRdb to about 2021). The library was made by multiplex PCR. TCRdb records Illumina HiSeq 4000 as the sequencer. iRepertoire HTBI primers and Arm-PCR amplification of CDR3 regions were used to construct TCR beta libraries. TCRdb cleaned the public reads at Q25 with fastp, built clones with MiXCR and kept in-frame beta chains. Duplicate CDR3 protein sequences are folded into a single record with the most common DNA and genes. The sample contains approximately 460,000 distinct CDR3 sequences, about a sixth of them found a single time. Clones ranked in the top ten supply about 10% of the sample. The time point tag for this specimen amounts to: newly diagnosed GD, antithyroid drugs for less than 3 months. For both TCR sequencing and RNA sequencing, RNA was extracted from PBMCs in TRIzol.

Another study also made use of these data, one on T cells in Graves' hyperthyroidism and ophthalmopathy.

This sample comprised peripheral blood mononuclear cells (PBMCs), obtained at new diagnosis, from a patient treated with antithyroid drugs. The receptors come from a young woman with Graves disease. Donor details come from another sample of the same person, matched by shared clones.

This chain connects TRBV24-1 to TRBJ2-2; 8 bases fit TRBD2. Trimming took 3 bases from V and 2 from J; bases not matched to a gene: 7. Germline V lookup: CDR1 KGHDR, CDR2 SFDVKD. The CDR3 covers 17 residues. The CDR3 spells CATSDAPGGSNTGELFF. The CDR3 nucleotides are TGTGCCACCAGTGATGCGCCGGGGGGGTCCAACACCGGGGAGCTGTTTTTT.

This clonotype was counted ten times or more. The chain carries TRBV20-1 and TRBJ2-7; 8 nucleotides agree with TRBD2. CDR1 and CDR2 from the germline V gene are DFQATT and SNEGSKA (reference sequence). V dropped 0 bases and J dropped 2; count of bases not matched to a gene: 3. CDR3 size: 14 residues. DNA for the CDR3: TGCAGTGCTAGAGAGGCTAGCGGGCCCTACGAGCAGTACTTC. As protein: CSAREASGPYEQYF.

This clonotype appeared a few times. J is TRBJ1-2 and V is TRBV29-1; 9 bases are a match to TRBD1. This CDR3 is built from 12 residues. Germline lookup yields CDR1 SQVTM and CDR2 ANQGSEA. Trimming removed 6 bases from V and 6 bases from J; junction bases left unmatched: 5. In nucleotides, the CDR3 is TGCAGCGTGGGGGACAGGGCGAATGGCTACACCTTC. This gives the protein CSVGDRANGYTF. The full variable domain, in which reference TRBV29-1 and TRBJ1-2 provide the parts outside the CDR3, is SAVISQKPSRDICQRGTSLTIQCQVDSQVTMMFWYRQQPGQSLTLIATANQGSEATYESGFVIDKFPISRPNLTFSTLTVSNMSPEDSSIYLCSVGDRANGYTFGSGTRLTVV.

This clonotype was seen at least ten times. The DNA of the CDR3 is TGTGCCAGCAGTTTAAGGACCGCTCCAACCCTCAATGAGCAGTTCTTC. Residues: CASSLRTAPTLNEQFF. J is TRBJ2-1 and V is TRBV12-3 or TRBV12-4, with D hard to call. The CDR3 is 16 residues long. Trimming cost V 2 bases and J 6 bases, with 17 bases left between them.

The sample holds many counts of this clonotype. V and J are TRBV7-2 and TRBJ2-7; TRBD2 aligns across 9 bases. Germline V gives CDR1 SGHTA, CDR2 FQGNSA. The CDR3 totals 13 residues. The CDR3 is CASSLVVAGAESV. CDR3 sequence (DNA): TGTGCCAGCAGCTTAGTAGTAGCGGGAGCCGAGTCAGTC.

This clonotype was recorded at least ten times. This rearrangement joins TRBV2 to TRBJ1-1; 8 bases map to TRBD1. Germline V CDR1 and CDR2: SNHLY, FYNNEI. Trimming at V came to 4 bases and at J to 1 base, leaving 5 bases not matched to a gene. This CDR3 has 15 amino acids. The CDR3 loop reads CASSGPGTGNTEAFF. CDR3 coding DNA: TGTGCCAGCAGTGGTCCCGGGACAGGGAACACTGAAGCTTTCTTT.

This clonotype was seen ten or more times. The chain has TRBV3-1 and TRBJ2-7, with a tentative D call TRBD2 (5 bases). Trimming removed 1 base from V and 0 bases from J, with 10 bases in between. This CDR3 has 15 residues. Germline CDR1 and CDR2: LGHDT and YNNKEL (reference sequence). The DNA for the CDR3 is TGTGCCAGCAGCCAAGGTCGGGATAGCTCCTACGAGCAGTACTTC. It encodes CASSQGRDSSYEQYF.

CDR3 sequence: CASSGRGFGYADTQYF. The CDR3 bases are TGTGCCAGCAGCGGCAGGGGGTTCGGCTACGCAGATACGCAGTATTTT. The chain is built from TRBV7-9 and TRBJ2-3; TRBD1 aligns across 7 bases. V trimming: 5 bases; J trimming: 4 bases; junction bases outside the gene matches: 12. Germline-derived CDR1 and CDR2 are SEHNR and FQNEAQ (reference sequence). CDR3 length: 16 amino acids.

The chain carries TRBV7-2 and TRBJ2-7; 9 bases are a match to TRBD1. The CDR3 is made up of 14 amino acids. V lost 7 bases and J lost 7; bases outside the gene matches: 11. The V gene's germline CDR1 is SGHTA and CDR2 FQGNSA. In DNA form, the CDR3 reads TGTGCCAGCATTTCCGGGACAGGGTATGTGGAGCAGTACTTC. It specifies CASISGTGYVEQYF.

There are many counts of this clonotype. The gene calls are TRBV28 and TRBJ2-5, with a weak D call TRBD2 (5 bases). Between the trimmed V and J ends, which lost 2 bases and 2 bases, there was a span of 12 bases. Germline loops: CDR1 MDHEN, CDR2 SYDVKM. This CDR3 contains 15 residues. CDR3 nucleotide sequence: TGTGCCAGCAGTTTAAGTCGTGGAGGACAAGAGACCCAGTACTTC. As protein: CASSLSRGGQETQYF.

The CDR3 spells CSAALLAGGLGELFF. The CDR3 region has the DNA TGCAGTGCCGCATTACTAGCGGGAGGGCTCGGGGAGCTGTTTTTT. The chain joins TRBV20-1 to TRBJ2-2; 13 bases align to TRBD2. Germline V CDR1 and CDR2: DFQATT, SNEGSKA (reference sequence). The CDR3 covers 15 residues. V shed 6 bases, J shed 7 bases, and the junction held 8 bases outside the gene matches.

Concerning this clonotype itself: Given a much more abundant clone one base away, this may be a read error. V is TRBV7-2 and J is TRBJ2-1; 13 bases agree with TRBD2. There are 17 residues in the CDR3. Germline V gene sequence: CDR1 SGHTA, CDR2 FQGNSA. DNA of the CDR3: TGTGCCAGCAGCCCCCAACTAGCGGGAGGGATTTACAGTGAGCAGTTCTTC. This encodes CASSPQLAGGIYSEQFF. The whole variable domain, filled in from reference TRBV7-2 and TRBJ2-1, reads GAGVSQSPSNKVTEKGKDVELRCDPISGHTALYWYRQSLGQGLEFLIYFQGNSAPDKSGLPSDRFSAERTGGSVSTLTIQRTQQEDSAVYLCASSPQLAGGIYSEQFFGPGTRLTVL.

About this clonotype itself: A read error is the likely source, as a far larger clone sits one nucleotide away. V usage is TRBV7-9 and J usage is TRBJ2-7; 16 nucleotides match TRBD2. V lost 7 bases and J lost 2; bases outside the gene matches: 5. Germline CDR1 SEHNR, CDR2 FQNEAQ (reference sequence). CDR3 length: 16 residues. The CDR3 coding sequence is TGTGCCAGCACCGGGACTAGCGGGAGGGACACCTACGAGCAGTACTTC. Translated, it gives CASTGTSGRDTYEQYF.

CDR3 DNA: TGTGCCAGCAGTTTGGATAGGGGCGGGCAGTTCTTC. Protein product: CASSLDRGGQFF. This chain links TRBV28 with TRBJ2-1, with D perhaps TRBD1 (5 bases). Germline V gives CDR1 MDHEN, CDR2 SYDVKM. V dropped 3 bases and J dropped 12 bases, with 12 bases sitting between them. This CDR3 comprises 12 residues.

This chain joins TRBV18 and TRBJ2-1; D gene unclear. In germline, CDR1 is KGHSH, CDR2 LQKENI. V was shortened by 4 bases and J by 0 bases, with 13 bases between the two germline ends. The CDR3 runs to 16 residues. The CDR3 region has the DNA TGTGCCAGCTCACTATTGGGTGTCAACTCCTACAATGAGCAGTTCTTC. Protein sequence: CASSLLGVNSYNEQFF.

V and J are TRBV9 and TRBJ1-2; D unresolved. In germline, CDR1 is SGDLS, CDR2 YYNGEE. With 5 bases removed from V and 6 bases from J, the gap between germline ends came to 14 bases. The CDR3 is 13 amino acids. CDR3 coding DNA: TGTGCCAGCAGACCGGGAGGTCTCGATGGCTACACCTTC. Protein: CASRPGGLDGYTF.

The table lists this clonotype with many counts. The V gene is TRBV7-2, the J gene TRBJ2-7, with a possible D match to TRBD2 (7 bases). This CDR3 is built from 16 residues. V was clipped by 1 base and J by 3 bases, with 16 bases between them. Germline lookup yields CDR1 SGHTA and CDR2 FQGNSA. The CDR3 DNA follows: TGTGCCAGCAGCTTAGGGGCGTGGGAGGGGGACTACGAGCAGTACTTC. Its translation: CASSLGAWEGDYEQYF.

This clonotype has ten or more counts. Here the CDR3 reads CASSLTPGLAGVGDTQYF. CDR3 bases: TGTGCCAGCAGTTTAACCCCCGGACTAGCGGGAGTAGGAGATACGCAGTATTTT. V usage is TRBV27 and J usage is TRBJ2-3; 13 bases line up with TRBD2. V trimming: 2 bases; J trimming: 5 bases; junction bases outside the gene matches: 10. The germline V gene has CDR1 MNHEY and CDR2 SMNVEV (reference sequence). This CDR3 is 18 amino acids long.

The chain joins TRBV28 to TRBJ2-7; the match to TRBD2 covers 10 bases. The CDR3 is 14 residues long. V lost 6 bases to trimming and J lost 1 base; unmatched junction nucleotides: 3. Germline V gene data show CDR1 as MDHEN and CDR2 as SYDVKM. CDR3 amino acids: CASSDSGRSYEQYF. CDR3 in DNA: TGTGCCAGCAGCGATAGCGGGAGGTCCTACGAGCAGTACTTC.

This clonotype occurred many times. This chain links TRBV6-5 with TRBJ2-1; no definite D call. Trimming took off 0 bases at V and 15 bases at J, with 9 bases between the two ends. Germline lookup yields CDR1 MNHEY and CDR2 SVGAGI. This CDR3 is 11 amino acids long. The CDR3 DNA follows: TGTGCCAGCAGTTACTCGAGTTCGGCGTTCTTC. This encodes CASSYSSSAFF.

This clonotype has at least ten counts. V is TRBV20-1 and J is TRBJ2-3; 10 bases fit TRBD2. The V gene end was trimmed by 0 bases and the J gene end by 5 bases; junction bases not matched to a gene: 11. Germline-derived CDR1 and CDR2 are DFQATT and SNEGSKA (reference sequence). The CDR3 contains 17 residues. This CDR3 reads CSARDSATSGIGDTQYF. The CDR3 DNA follows: TGCAGTGCTAGAGATTCAGCAACTAGCGGGATTGGAGATACGCAGTATTTT.

This clonotype was seen ten or more times. The V call is TRBV18, the J call TRBJ2-1, with D tentatively TRBD1 or TRBD2 (6 bases each). Trimming left V 4 bases short and J 12 bases short, with 10 bases between. The CDR3 covers 11 residues. Germline V gene data show CDR1 as KGHSH and CDR2 as LQKENI. DNA of the CDR3: TGTGCCAGCTCACAGGGGGGCCGGCAGTTCTTC. The encoded protein is CASSQGGRQFF.

This clonotype was recorded many times. The J gene is TRBJ1-2, the V gene TRBV7-3; D remains unclear. Germline V gene sequence: CDR1 SGHTA, CDR2 FQGTGA. This CDR3 region has 13 residues. The V gene lost 2 bases and the J gene lost 5 bases, with 9 bases spanning the gap. DNA for the CDR3: TGTGCCAGCAGCTTAGCTCAAGGATATGGCTACACCTTC. Translation: CASSLAQGYGYTF.

This clonotype was seen many times. V and J are TRBV27 and TRBJ2-1, with 13 bases aligning to TRBD2. V dropped 6 bases and J dropped 2; count of bases not matched to a gene: 7. This CDR3 contains 17 residues. Germline V gives CDR1 MNHEY, CDR2 SMNVEV (reference sequence). CDR3 amino acids: CASSRPTSGRAYNEQFF. The CDR3 bases are TGTGCCAGCAGCCGACCAACTAGCGGGAGGGCCTACAATGAGCAGTTCTTC.

This clonotype was observed a few times. This may stem from a read error, because a much larger clone lies one nucleotide away. The V gene is TRBV12-3 or TRBV12-4, the J gene TRBJ2-3; D ambiguous. The CDR3 is 15 residues long. The CDR3 reads CAGSLVIDRTDTQYF. DNA of the CDR3: TGTGCCGGCAGTTTAGTAATTGATCGTACAGATACGCAGTATTTT.

This clonotype was seen many times. This chain uses TRBV6-1 with TRBJ2-3; 10 positions agree with TRBD2. CDR1 is MNHNS and CDR2 is SASEGT in the germline V gene. The V gene end was trimmed by 8 bases and the J gene end by 2 bases; junction bases not matched to a gene: 10. The CDR3 contains 16 residues. CDR3 loop: CASALYLAGVTDTQYF. The CDR3 DNA sequence: TGTGCCAGCGCCCTTTACCTAGCGGGGGTCACAGATACGCAGTATTTT.

V and J are TRBV19 and TRBJ1-2, with 7 bases lining up with TRBD1. The CDR3 covers 14 residues. Trimming removed 3 bases from V and 0 bases from J; junction bases left unmatched: 1. The germline V gene has CDR1 LNHDA and CDR2 SQIVND (reference sequence). The CDR3 sequence: CASSIGTANYGYTF. CDR3 bases: TGTGCCAGTAGTATCGGGACAGCTAACTATGGCTACACCTTC.